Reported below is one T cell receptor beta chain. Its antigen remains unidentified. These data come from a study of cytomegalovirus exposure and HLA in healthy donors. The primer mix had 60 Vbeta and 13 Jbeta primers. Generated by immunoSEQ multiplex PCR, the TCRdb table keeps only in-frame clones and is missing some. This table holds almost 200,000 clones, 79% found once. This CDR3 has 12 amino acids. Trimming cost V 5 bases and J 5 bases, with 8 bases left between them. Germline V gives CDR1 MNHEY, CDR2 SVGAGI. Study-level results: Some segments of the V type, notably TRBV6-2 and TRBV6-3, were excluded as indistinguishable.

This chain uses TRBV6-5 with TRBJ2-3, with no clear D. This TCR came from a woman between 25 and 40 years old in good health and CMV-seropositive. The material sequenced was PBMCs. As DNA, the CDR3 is TGTGCCAGCAGTCCCACGGTAGATACGCAGTATTTT. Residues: CASSPTVDTQYF.